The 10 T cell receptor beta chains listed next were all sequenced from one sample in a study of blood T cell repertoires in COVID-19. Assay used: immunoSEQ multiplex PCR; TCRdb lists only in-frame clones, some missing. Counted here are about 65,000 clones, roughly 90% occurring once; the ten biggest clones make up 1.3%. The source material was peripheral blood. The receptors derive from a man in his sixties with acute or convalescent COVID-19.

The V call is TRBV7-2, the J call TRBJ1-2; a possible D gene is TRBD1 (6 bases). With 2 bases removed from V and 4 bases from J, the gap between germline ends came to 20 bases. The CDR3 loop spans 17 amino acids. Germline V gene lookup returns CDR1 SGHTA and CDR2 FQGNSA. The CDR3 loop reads CASSLSTEQGNLYGYTF. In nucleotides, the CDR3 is TGTGCCAGCAGCTTATCTACGGAACAGGGAAACCTCTATGGCTACACCTTC.

The CDR3 spells CASSFLDFNTEAFF. The CDR3 DNA follows: TGTGCCAGCAGCTTCTTGGACTTTAACACTGAAGCTTTCTTT. The chain uses TRBV7-9 and TRBJ1-1; D is unclear. Trimming removed 3 bases from V and 2 bases from J, with 10 bases in between. CDR3 length: 14 residues. CDR1 is SEHNR and CDR2 is FQNEAQ in the germline V gene (reference sequence).

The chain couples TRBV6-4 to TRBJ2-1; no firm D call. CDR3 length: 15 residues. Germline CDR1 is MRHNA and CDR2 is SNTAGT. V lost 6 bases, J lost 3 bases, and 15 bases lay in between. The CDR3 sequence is CASSLTAGIYNEQFF. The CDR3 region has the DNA TGTGCCAGCAGCCTAACAGCCGGCATCTACAATGAGCAGTTCTTC.

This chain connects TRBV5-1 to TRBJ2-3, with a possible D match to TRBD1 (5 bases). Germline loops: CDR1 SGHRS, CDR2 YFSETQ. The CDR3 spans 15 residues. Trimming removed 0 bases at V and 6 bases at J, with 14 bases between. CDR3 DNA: TGCGCCAGCAGCTTGGAAGGGGTTGCCTCGGATACGCAGTATTTT. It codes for CASSLEGVASDTQYF.

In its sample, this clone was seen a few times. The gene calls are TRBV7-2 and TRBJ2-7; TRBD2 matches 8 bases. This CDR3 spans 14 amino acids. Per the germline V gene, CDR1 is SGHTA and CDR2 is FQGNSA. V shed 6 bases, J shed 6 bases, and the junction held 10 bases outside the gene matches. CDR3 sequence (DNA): TGTGCCAGCAGGTCCACTAGCGGCCGAGGCGAGCAGTACTTC. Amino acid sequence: CASRSTSGRGEQYF.

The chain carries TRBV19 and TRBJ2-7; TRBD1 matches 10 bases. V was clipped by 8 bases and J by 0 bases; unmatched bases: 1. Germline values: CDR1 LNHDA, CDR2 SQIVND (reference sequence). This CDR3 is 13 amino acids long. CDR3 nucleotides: TGTGCCAGTCGACAGGGGGCCTCCTACGAGCAGTACTTC. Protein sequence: CASRQGASYEQYF.

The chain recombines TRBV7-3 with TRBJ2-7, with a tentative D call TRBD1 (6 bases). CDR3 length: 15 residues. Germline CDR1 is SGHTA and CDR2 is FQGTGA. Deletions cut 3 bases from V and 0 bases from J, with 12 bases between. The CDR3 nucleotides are TGTGCCAGCAGCTTCACAGGGACCGACTCCTACGAGCAGTACTTC. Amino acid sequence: CASSFTGTDSYEQYF.

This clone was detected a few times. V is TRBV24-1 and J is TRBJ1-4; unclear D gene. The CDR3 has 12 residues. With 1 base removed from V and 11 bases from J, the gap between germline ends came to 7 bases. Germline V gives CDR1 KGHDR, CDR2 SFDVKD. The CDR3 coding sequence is TGTGCCACCAGTGATTTTACGGGGAAACTGTTTTTT. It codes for CATSDFTGKLFF.

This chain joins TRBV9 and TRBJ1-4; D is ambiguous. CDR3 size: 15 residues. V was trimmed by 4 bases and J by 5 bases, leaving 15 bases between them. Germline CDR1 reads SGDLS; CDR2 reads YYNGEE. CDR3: CASSPGGRGNEKLFF. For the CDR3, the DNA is TGTGCCAGCAGCCCGGGAGGGAGAGGGAATGAAAAACTGTTTTTT.

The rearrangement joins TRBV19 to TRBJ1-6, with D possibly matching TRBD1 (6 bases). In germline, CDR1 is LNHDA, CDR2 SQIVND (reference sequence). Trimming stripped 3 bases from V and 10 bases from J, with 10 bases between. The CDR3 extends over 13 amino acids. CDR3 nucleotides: TGTGCCAGTAGTATCGGGGGGCAATCACCCCTCCACTTT. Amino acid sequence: CASSIGGQSPLHF.